The text below deals with one T cell receptor beta chain. Antigen unknown. The sample originates from a study of tissue T cells after allogeneic stem cell transplantation. For the study at large: Several unmodified and three CD34-selected T-cell-depleted grafts went to graft-versus-host disease patients.

Study-wide findings and caveats: Motif-based clustering found tissue-specific repertoire signatures shared across patients, though few clones were shared. Within patients, tissue anatomy strongly shaped TCR repertoire composition.

TCRbeta CDR3 was sequenced at survey depth with template counts. Data came from immunoSEQ multiplex PCR; TCRdb stores just in-frame clones and leaves some out. In the table there are around 28,000 clones, approximately 83% of which are singletons. The germline V gene encodes CDR1 MNHNS and CDR2 SASEGT. The CDR3 sequence is 14 residues long. V lost 2 bases and J lost 2; bases outside the gene matches: 1. Sequencing was performed on blood, taken before transplantation. The clonotype originates from a woman aged 18 to 55 who later had graft-versus-host disease after an allogeneic stem cell transplant. This chain joins TRBV6-1 and TRBJ2-7, with 9 bases aligning to TRBD2. This CDR3 is CASSESSGAYEQYF. DNA for the CDR3: TGTGCCAGCAGTGAATCTAGCGGGGCCTACGAGCAGTACTTC.